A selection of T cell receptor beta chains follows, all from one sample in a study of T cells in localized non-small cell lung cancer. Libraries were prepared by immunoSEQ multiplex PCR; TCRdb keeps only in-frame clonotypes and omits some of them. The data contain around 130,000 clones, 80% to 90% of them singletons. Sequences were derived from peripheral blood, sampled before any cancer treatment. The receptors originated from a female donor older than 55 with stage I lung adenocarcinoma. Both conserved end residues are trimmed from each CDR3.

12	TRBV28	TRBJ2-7	ASNPQGFLYEQY
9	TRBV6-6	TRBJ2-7	ASSFFDEQY
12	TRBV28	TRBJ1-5	ASRKWTAGQPQH
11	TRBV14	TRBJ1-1	ASSQAGSTEAF
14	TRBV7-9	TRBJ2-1	ASSFWTSGRYNEQF
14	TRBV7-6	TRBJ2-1	ASSRTGGGSSNEQF
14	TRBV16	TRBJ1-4	ASSQSRDTTNEKLF
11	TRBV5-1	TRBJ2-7	ASSLVGITEQY
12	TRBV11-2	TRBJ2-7	ATSFGTGLYEQY
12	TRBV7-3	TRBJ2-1	ASSLGTSGGEQF
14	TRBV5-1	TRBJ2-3	ASRFRNVGGTDTQY
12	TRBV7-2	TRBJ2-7	ASSFQGGSYEQY
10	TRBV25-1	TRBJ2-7	ASWTLGDEQY
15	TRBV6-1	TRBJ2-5	ASSEGVRQLWGETQY
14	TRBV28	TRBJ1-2	ASTHTVEGGIYGYT
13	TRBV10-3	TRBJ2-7	AISAGRASSYEQY
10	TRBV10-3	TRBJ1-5	ATWTANQPQH
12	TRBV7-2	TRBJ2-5	ASRPFRGKETQY
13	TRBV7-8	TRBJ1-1	ASSAMGQGNTEAF
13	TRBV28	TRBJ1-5	ASRKQGVSNQPQH
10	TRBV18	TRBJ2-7	ASSPDGNEQY
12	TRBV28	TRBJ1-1	ASGDGPMNTEAF
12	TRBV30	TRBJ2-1	AWAGLAGGLEQF
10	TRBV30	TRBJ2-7	AWGREGSEQY
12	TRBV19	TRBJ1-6	ASTLTGEDSPLH
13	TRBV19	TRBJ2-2	ASTNYGGNTGELF
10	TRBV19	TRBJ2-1	ASSLGYNEQF
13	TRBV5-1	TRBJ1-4	ASSLEGRTNEKLF
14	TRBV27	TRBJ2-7	ASGQGAWDYRHEQY
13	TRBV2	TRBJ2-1	ASSTSGRAGNEQF
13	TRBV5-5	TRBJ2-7	ASSFLQGGTYEQY
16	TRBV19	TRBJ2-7	ASSSHQKGGDSPYEQY
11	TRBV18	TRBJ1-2	ASSPVGGYGYT
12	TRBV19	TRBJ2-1	ASSNLNLAVYRV
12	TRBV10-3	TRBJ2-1	AIQLEPAYNEQF
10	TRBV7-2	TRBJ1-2	ASSTGQGKLT
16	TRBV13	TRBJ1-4	ASSLGHRAVATNEKLF
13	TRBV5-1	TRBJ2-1	ASSPPSRVLLEQF
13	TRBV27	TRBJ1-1	ASSLLGSGNTEAF
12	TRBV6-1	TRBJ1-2	ASTGVRQDYGYT
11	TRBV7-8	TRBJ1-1	ASSLVRGAEAF
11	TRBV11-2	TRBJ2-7	ASSHPDGYEQY
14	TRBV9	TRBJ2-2	ASSVGLAGATGELF
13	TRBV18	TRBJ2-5	ASSPDGAYGETQY
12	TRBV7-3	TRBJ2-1	ASSLSGSVNEQF
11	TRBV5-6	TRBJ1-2	ASSLVGNYGYT
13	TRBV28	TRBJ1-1	ASSSSQPGNTEAF
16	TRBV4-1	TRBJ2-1	ASSQGLAGTSSYNEQF